The 29 T cell receptor beta chains in this list originate from one sample, sequenced in a study of PD-1 blockade in classical Hodgkin lymphoma. Every patient had relapsed following autologous stem cell transplantation, and cohorts differed in brentuximab vedotin exposure. Here immunoSEQ multiplex PCR was the method, and the copy in TCRdb shows in-frame clones only, minus some. The sample yields about 23,000 clones, over 60% seen once. This sample comprised peripheral blood mononuclear cells (PBMCs), obtained at baseline. These receptors were collected from a human donor with classical Hodgkin lymphoma.

The CDR3 DNA follows: TGTGCCAGCAGCCGAGGGACCGCAACTAATGAAAAACTGTTTTTT. Translating it yields CASSRGTATNEKLFF. The chain joins TRBV11-2 to TRBJ1-4; D perhaps matches TRBD1 (5 bases). Between the trimmed V and J ends, which lost 5 bases and 0 bases, there was a span of 10 bases. This CDR3 is built from 15 residues. The germline CDR1 and CDR2 sequences are SGHAT and FQNNGV.

The rearrangement uses TRBV28 and TRBJ1-2; possibly TRBD1 for D (6 bases). The CDR3 contains 14 residues. Germline CDR1 reads MDHEN; CDR2 reads SYDVKM. Trimming left V 5 bases short and J 2 bases short, with 12 bases between. This CDR3 is CASSRLGGNYGYTF. For the CDR3, the DNA is TGTGCCAGCAGTAGACTAGGGGGGAACTATGGCTACACCTTC.

This clone was detected a few times. This chain connects TRBV6-6 to TRBJ2-4; D possibly corresponds to TRBD2 (5 bases). CDR3 length equals 13 residues. The germline V gene has CDR1 MNHNY and CDR2 SVGAGI (reference sequence). The V and J ends lost 6 bases and 7 bases respectively, with 13 bases between them. CDR3 sequence (DNA): TGTGCCAGCAGGGAAGGACTCGGGAACATTCAGTACTTC. Its translation is CASREGLGNIQYF.

This clone has only a few counts. The J gene is TRBJ1-2, the V gene TRBV28, with 8 positions matching TRBD1. Trimming at V came to 5 bases and at J to 6 bases, leaving 8 bases not matched to a gene. Germline V gene data show CDR1 as MDHEN and CDR2 as SYDVKM. The CDR3 covers 14 residues. The CDR3 sequence: CASSPRTGRNGYTF. CDR3 bases: TGTGCCAGCAGTCCCCGGACAGGGCGGAATGGCTACACCTTC.

This chain's CDR3 is CASSYLGTATGNTIYF. As DNA, the CDR3 is TGTGCCAGTAGTTACTTGGGGACTGCTACAGGAAACACCATATATTTT. This chain links TRBV19 with TRBJ1-3; a possible D gene is TRBD1 (5 bases). The CDR3 is 16 amino acids. V lost 5 bases and J 4 bases, leaving 18 bases between the germline ends. Looked up from germline, CDR1 is LNHDA and CDR2 is SQIVND (reference sequence).

This chain uses TRBV4-3 with TRBJ2-2; D gene ambiguous. This CDR3 has 14 residues. Germline values: CDR1 LGHNA, CDR2 YSLEER. Trimming removed 1 base from V and 2 bases from J, with 5 bases in between. The CDR3 protein is CASSQVVNTGELFF. Written as DNA, the CDR3 is TGCGCCAGCAGCCAAGTAGTTAACACCGGGGAGCTGTTTTTT.

The chain has TRBV19 and TRBJ1-1; TRBD1 matches 7 bases. The CDR3 totals 17 residues. V gave up 5 bases and J gave up 0 bases; unmatched junction bases: 12. Germline V gene data show CDR1 as LNHDA and CDR2 as SQIVND (reference sequence). The CDR3 sequence: CASSAGWTGNMNTEAFF. In nucleotides, the CDR3 is TGTGCCAGTAGTGCAGGTTGGACAGGTAACATGAACACTGAAGCTTTCTTT.

CDR3 in DNA: TGTGCCAGCAGCCTACTTGGGCACTATGGCTACACCTTC. The encoded protein is CASSLLGHYGYTF. The V and J genes are TRBV9 and TRBJ1-2; D uncertain. Per germline, CDR1 SGDLS and CDR2 YYNGEE. This CDR3 is 13 amino acids long. Trimming removed 4 bases from V and 3 bases from J, with 10 bases in between.

Only one count was recorded for this clone. The genes are TRBV11-2 and TRBJ1-1; 9 bases line up with TRBD1. This CDR3 comprises 15 residues. Looked up from germline, CDR1 is SGHAT and CDR2 is FQNNGV. Trimming removed 5 bases from V and 5 bases from J; junction bases left unmatched: 9. Here the CDR3 reads CASSNRDRAVTEAFF. The CDR3 DNA sequence: TGTGCCAGCAGCAACCGGGACAGGGCAGTAACTGAAGCTTTCTTT.

V gene TRBV7-2 combines with J gene TRBJ2-5, with D unclear. This CDR3 has 12 amino acids. CDR1 is SGHTA, CDR2 FQGNSA, per germline. The V and J ends lost 0 bases and 4 bases respectively, with 3 bases between them. The CDR3 region is CASSLARETQYF. CDR3 nucleotide sequence: TGTGCCAGCAGCTTAGCGAGAGAGACCCAGTACTTC.

Concerning this clone itself: The germline gene is not matched at one end of the junction; a read error may be the cause. The J gene is TRBJ1-6, the V gene TRBV15; D remains unclear. The CDR3 covers 13 residues. Germline V gene sequence: CDR1 LNHNV, CDR2 YYDKDF (reference sequence). DNA for the CDR3: TGTGCCATCAGCCTTCGGGGTAATTCACCCCTCCACTTT. It is translated as CAISLRGNSPLHF.

The CDR3 DNA reads TGTGCCAGCAGCTTAGGGTGGCTATCGAAAGAGACCCAGTACTTC. Translating it yields CASSLGWLSKETQYF. The chain is built from TRBV7-2 and TRBJ2-5; D call uncertain. Germline lookup yields CDR1 SGHTA and CDR2 FQGNSA. The CDR3 consists of 15 residues. Trimming pared 1 base from V and 3 bases from J, leaving 12 bases between.

J is TRBJ2-1 and V is TRBV5-1; a possible D gene is TRBD2 (6 bases). CDR3 size: 21 residues. V was pared by 0 bases and J by 0 bases, with 25 bases between. Germline V CDR1 and CDR2: SGHRS, YFSETQ. The CDR3 loop reads CASSLAWRGTKKFSSYNEQFF. In DNA, the CDR3 is TGCGCCAGCAGCTTGGCCTGGAGGGGAACTAAAAAATTCAGCTCCTACAATGAGCAGTTCTTC.

The V gene is TRBV6-5, the J gene TRBJ2-7, with TRBD2 matching 9 bases. In germline, CDR1 is MNHEY, CDR2 SVGAGI. V was clipped by 0 bases and J by 6 bases; unmatched bases: 9. The CDR3 spans 16 residues. The DNA of the CDR3 is TGTGCCAGCAGTTACTCGCACCTAGCGGGGCCCTCCGAGCAGTACTTC. Encoded protein: CASSYSHLAGPSEQYF.

The CDR3 DNA is TGTGCCTGGAGTTCCCCCGACAGGCAGCGTTCACCCCTCCACTTT. The encoded protein is CAWSSPDRQRSPLHF. This chain connects TRBV30 to TRBJ1-6; D may be TRBD1 (6 bases). V shed 2 bases and J shed 9 bases, with 17 bases lying between them. CDR1 and CDR2 from the germline V gene are GTSNPN and SVGIG (reference sequence). CDR3 length equals 15 residues.

The chain joins TRBV7-2 to TRBJ2-3, with 12 bases identical to TRBD2. This CDR3 contains 17 residues. The ends lost 5 bases at V and 0 bases at J; junction bases unmatched: 6. CDR1 SGHTA and CDR2 FQGNSA come from the germline V gene. CDR3 region: CASSPGLAGRSTDTQYF. CDR3 DNA: TGTGCCAGCAGCCCTGGACTAGCGGGGAGAAGCACAGATACGCAGTATTTT. The whole variable domain, filled in from reference TRBV7-2 and TRBJ2-3, reads GAGVSQSPSNKVTEKGKDVELRCDPISGHTALYWYRQSLGQGLEFLIYFQGNSAPDKSGLPSDRFSAERTGGSVSTLTIQRTQQEDSAVYLCASSPGLAGRSTDTQYFGPGTRLTVL.

In this sample, this clone turned up a few times. The chain links TRBV28 to TRBJ1-1, with D unresolved. The germline V gene encodes CDR1 MDHEN and CDR2 SYDVKM. There are 13 residues in the CDR3. Trimming took off 5 bases at V and 1 base at J, with 8 bases between the two ends. In nucleotides, the CDR3 is TGTGCCAGCAGTATCCTCGGGAACACTGAAGCTTTCTTT. It encodes CASSILGNTEAFF.

The chain employs TRBV5-6 and TRBJ2-7, with no clear D. Trimming removed 2 bases at V and 3 bases at J, with 6 bases between. The CDR3 runs 12 residues. Per germline, CDR1 SGHDT and CDR2 YYEEEE. The DNA of the CDR3 is TGTGCCAGCAGCTTCTCGGGCTACGAGCAGTACGTC. The encoded protein is CASSFSGYEQYV.

This clone was detected once. The chain carries TRBV5-1 and TRBJ1-2; D unresolved. With 5 bases removed from V and 7 bases from J, the gap between germline ends came to 15 bases. The CDR3 sequence is 13 residues long. CDR1 and CDR2 from the germline V gene are SGHRS and YFSETQ. Here the CDR3 reads CASRDRERFGYTF. CDR3 DNA sequence: TGCGCCAGCAGAGACCGGGAACGGTTTGGCTACACCTTC.

V usage is TRBV5-6 and J usage is TRBJ2-1; 8 positions match TRBD1. In germline, CDR1 is SGHDT, CDR2 YYEEEE. V gave up 2 bases and J gave up 4 bases; unmatched junction bases: 5. CDR3 length: 15 residues. CDR3 DNA: TGTGCCAGCAGCTTCCGGGACAGGCTATACAATGAGCAGTTCTTC. Protein product: CASSFRDRLYNEQFF.

This clone was seen a single time. One junction end does not reproduce the germline sequence, and a read error may be involved. This chain links TRBV19 with TRBJ1-4, with D maybe TRBD1 (5 bases). Germline lookup yields CDR1 LNHDA and CDR2 SQIVND (reference sequence). This CDR3 contains 13 residues. DNA of the CDR3: TGTGCCAGTAGTAATCTAGGAGGGACTGAGCTCCTCTTT. Its protein product is CASSNLGGTELLF.

This chain uses TRBV15 with TRBJ2-7; tentatively, D is TRBD2 (5 bases). Per the germline V gene, CDR1 is LNHNV and CDR2 is YYDKDF (reference sequence). This CDR3 is built from 14 residues. Trimming stripped 0 bases from V and 5 bases from J, with 11 bases between. CDR3: CATSRDVGVDEQYV. CDR3 nucleotides: TGTGCCACCAGCAGAGATGTGGGAGTCGACGAGCAGTACGTC.

This clone was recorded a few times. V usage is TRBV18 and J usage is TRBJ2-3; no firm D call. The CDR3 is made up of 13 amino acids. V lost 2 bases to trimming and J lost 4 bases, with 7 bases between them. Germline values: CDR1 KGHSH, CDR2 LQKENI. CDR3 coding DNA: TGTGCCAGCTCACCAGGCCAGGCAGATACGCAGTATTTT. Translating gives CASSPGQADTQYF.

This clone was observed a handful of times. This chain links TRBV10-3 with TRBJ2-3, with 7 bases lining up with TRBD1. The germline V gene has CDR1 ENHRY and CDR2 SYGVKD. The CDR3 totals 13 residues. J was trimmed by 4 bases and V by 6 bases; bases with no gene match: 4. The CDR3 loop is CAIRTQGADTQYF. CDR3 nucleotide sequence: TGTGCCATCAGAACGCAGGGGGCAGATACGCAGTATTTT.

This clone is classed as medium-sized. The V call is TRBV30, the J call TRBJ1-3, with D hard to call. The V gene lost 8 bases and the J gene lost 0 bases, with 11 bases spanning the gap. The germline V gene encodes CDR1 GTSNPN and CDR2 SVGIG (reference sequence). The CDR3 loop spans 13 amino acids. CDR3: CALMRNSGNTIYF. CDR3 sequence (DNA): TGTGCCCTTATGAGGAACTCTGGAAACACCATATATTTT. The full variable domain, its missing parts supplied by reference TRBV30 and TRBJ1-3, is SQTIHQWPATLVQPVGSPLSLECTVEGTSNPNLYWYRQAAGRGLQLLFYSVGIGQISSEVPQNLSASRPQDRQFILSSKKLLLSDSGFYLCALMRNSGNTIYFGEGSWLTVV.

The chain is built from TRBV7-2 and TRBJ2-5; TRBD2 agrees at 8 bases. The length of the CDR3 is 16 residues. The ends lost 5 bases at V and 5 bases at J; junction bases unmatched: 13. CDR1 and CDR2 (germline): SGHTA, FQGNSA. For the CDR3, the DNA is TGTGCCAGCAGCCCCAGGGTAGCGGGGAGTAGGGAGACCCAGTACTTC. Its translation is CASSPRVAGSRETQYF.

The chain recombines TRBV5-1 with TRBJ1-3; TRBD1 is a possible D gene (6 bases). Germline CDR1 is SGHRS and CDR2 is YFSETQ. The length of the CDR3 is 13 residues. The V and J ends lost 4 bases and 7 bases respectively, with 12 bases between them. The CDR3 DNA sequence: TGCGCCAGCAGCACCTCAGGGGCGAACACCATATATTTT. It translates to CASSTSGANTIYF.

The chain recombines TRBV10-3 with TRBJ2-7; D remains ambiguous. CDR1 and CDR2 (germline): ENHRY, SYGVKD. CDR3 size: 13 residues. V was shortened by 3 bases and J by 6 bases, with 12 bases between the two germline ends. CDR3 coding DNA: TGTGCCATCAGTGATTCTGCTAGAGTCGAGCAGTACGTC. It codes for CAISDSARVEQYV.

The V and J genes are TRBV5-1 and TRBJ2-3; 12 bases agree with TRBD2. After removal of 4 bases from V and 3 bases from J, the junction contained 3 bases not matched to a gene. The CDR3 consists of 15 residues. Germline values: CDR1 SGHRS, CDR2 YFSETQ. The CDR3 protein is CASSPGLAGTDTQYF. The CDR3 DNA reads as TGCGCCAGCAGCCCGGGACTAGCGGGTACAGATACGCAGTATTTT.